One TCR beta chain is described in this entry. Original processing methods: Researchers report that nucleated cell counts were estimated from reference gene primer amplification. Measured with immunoSEQ multiplex PCR; TCRdb has only the in-frame clones, and not every one. The V and J calls and the clone size are those of that table, but D and trimming were determined from the DNA. Among about 170,000 clones listed, around 85% were seen once. This entry comes from a study of blood T cell repertoires in COVID-19. Study details: Samples taken during acute and convalescent COVID-19 were collected in the United States, Italy and Spain. Nucleic acid was either cDNA or gDNA, and it came from T cells, B-cell-depleted T cells, or PBMCs.

V shed 0 bases and J shed 0 bases, with 12 bases lying between them. Germline assignment: CDR1 SGHRS and CDR2 YFSETQ. The CDR3 is 16 residues long. The V gene is TRBV5-1, the J gene TRBJ1-1; D not resolved. Sequenced material: peripheral blood. The sequence was collected from a man aged 55 to 70 who had recovered from COVID-19. The CDR3, as DNA: TGCGCCAGCAGCTTGGCGGGTTTGCAGATGAACACTGAAGCTTTCTTT. Amino acids: CASSLAGLQMNTEAFF.